These 17 T cell receptor beta chains share one sample of origin, sequenced in a study of monozygotic twins with inflammatory bowel disease. No DNA is given; TCRdb re-called the 5' RACE reads and lists each CDR3 protein once. The sample spans about 330,000 distinct CDR3 sequences; the ten largest clones claim roughly 2%. The sequencing sample was made of blood. Receptors originate from a human donor with ulcerative colitis or Crohn's disease, or a healthy co-twin of an affected twin (not recorded which).

This rearrangement joins TRBV10-3 to TRBJ1-2; TCRdb selects TRBD1, and the lack of DNA leaves this call unchecked. Germline CDR1 and CDR2: ENHRY and SYGVKD. CDR3 length equals 12 residues. The CDR3 is CALSPDRDGYTF.

The J gene is TRBJ2-7, the V gene TRBV25-1; TCRdb names TRBD1, which stays unverified in the absence of DNA. Germline V gives CDR1 MGHDK, CDR2 SYGVNS. There are 11 residues in the CDR3. CDR3 sequence reads: CASIREYEQYF.

The chain has TRBV5-1 and TRBJ2-7; TCRdb calls TRBD1, which cannot be checked without DNA. Germline CDR1 reads SGHRS; CDR2 reads YFSETQ. The CDR3 totals 13 residues. This CDR3 is CASKKGQSYEQYF.

The genes are TRBV12-3 or TRBV12-4 and TRBJ2-2. CDR3 length: 16 residues. CDR3 sequence: CASSSLRRTNTGELFF.

V is TRBV30 and J is TRBJ1-1. The CDR3 runs to 11 residues. Germline V lookup: CDR1 GTSNPN, CDR2 SVGIG (reference sequence). The CDR3 sequence is CAWSFSTVAFF.

The J gene is TRBJ2-5, the V gene TRBV7-2; TCRdb returns TRBD2, unconfirmable since there is no DNA. The CDR3 is 14 residues long. Germline CDR1 is SGHTA and CDR2 is FQGNSA. CDR3 residues: CASSLSRAQETQYF.

V is TRBV6-2 or TRBV6-3 and J is TRBJ2-7; without DNA, the TCRdb call of TRBD1 cannot be checked. Germline-derived CDR1 and CDR2 are MNHEY and SVGEGT. The CDR3 sequence is 13 residues long. CDR3 sequence reads: CASRGTGTYEQYF.

The rearrangement joins TRBV6-1 to TRBJ1-1; TCRdb indicates TRBD1, and absent DNA this call remains unverified. Germline V gene lookup returns CDR1 MNHNS and CDR2 SASEGT. This CDR3 is 16 amino acids long. Here the CDR3 reads CASSGRVGQGFTEAFF.

This chain joins TRBV4-1 and TRBJ2-1; the TRBD2 assignment by TCRdb is unverifiable without DNA. The CDR3 loop spans 18 amino acids. Germline CDR1 is MGHRA and CDR2 is YSYEKL. CDR3: CASSQDIPVLRGPNEQFF.

The J gene is TRBJ1-1, the V gene TRBV6-5; TCRdb's assignment of TRBD1 cannot be checked, as there is no DNA. The CDR3 extends over 17 amino acids. Looked up from germline, CDR1 is MNHEY and CDR2 is SVGAGI. The CDR3 sequence is CASSSGQGAIMNTEAFF.

The chain has TRBV20-1 and TRBJ1-2; the D gene TCRdb calls, TRBD1, cannot be checked with no DNA. This CDR3 has 15 amino acids. Germline loops: CDR1 DFQATT, CDR2 SNEGSKA (reference sequence). This chain's CDR3 is CSARDQYRGIGGYTF.

This rearrangement joins TRBV20-1 to TRBJ1-4; TCRdb picks TRBD1, but there is no DNA to check that call. The CDR3 has 16 residues. CDR1 and CDR2 (germline): DFQATT, SNEGSKA (reference sequence). CDR3: CSAKGTGDPTGEKLFF.

The chain couples TRBV12-3 or TRBV12-4 to TRBJ2-7; TCRdb's D call, TRBD1, is unchecked because there is no DNA. The CDR3 extends over 14 amino acids. CDR3 loop: CASSLSGRKTEQYF.

This chain's CDR3 is CASSLPGQANYGYTF. This chain links TRBV5-4 with TRBJ1-2; TCRdb's assignment of TRBD1 cannot be checked, as there is no DNA. Germline V lookup: CDR1 SGHNT, CDR2 YYREEE (reference sequence). CDR3 size: 15 residues.

The chain has TRBV5-1 and TRBJ1-1; there is no DNA to check the TCRdb D call of TRBD1. CDR3 length: 13 amino acids. In germline, CDR1 is SGHRS, CDR2 YFSETQ. CDR3 residues: CASSFMGDSEAFF.

V and J are TRBV3-1 and TRBJ2-1; TCRdb's assignment of TRBD2 cannot be checked, as there is no DNA. CDR3 length equals 16 residues. Germline CDR1 and CDR2: LGHDT and YNNKEL (reference sequence). The CDR3 is CASSRGASGSYNEQFF.

The chain employs TRBV7-2 and TRBJ2-6. The length of the CDR3 is 16 residues. CDR1 is SGHTA, CDR2 FQGNSA, per germline. The CDR3 spells CASRASLGTGANVLTF.